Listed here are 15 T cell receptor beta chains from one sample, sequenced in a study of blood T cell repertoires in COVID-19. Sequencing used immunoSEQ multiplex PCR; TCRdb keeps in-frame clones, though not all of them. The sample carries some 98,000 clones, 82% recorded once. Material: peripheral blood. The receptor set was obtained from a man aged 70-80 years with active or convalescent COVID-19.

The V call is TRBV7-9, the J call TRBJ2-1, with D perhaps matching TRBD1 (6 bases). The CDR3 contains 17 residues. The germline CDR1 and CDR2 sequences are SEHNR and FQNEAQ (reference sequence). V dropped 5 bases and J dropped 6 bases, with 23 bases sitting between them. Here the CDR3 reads CASSTRTANAPSNEQFF. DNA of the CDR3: TGTGCCAGCAGCACTAGGACAGCTAATGCACCTTCCAATGAGCAGTTCTTC.

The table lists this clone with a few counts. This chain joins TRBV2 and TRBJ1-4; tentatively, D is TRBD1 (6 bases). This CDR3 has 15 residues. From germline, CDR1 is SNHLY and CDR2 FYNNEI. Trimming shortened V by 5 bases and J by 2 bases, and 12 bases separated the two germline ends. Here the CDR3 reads CASSNEGGTNEKLFF. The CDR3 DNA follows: TGTGCCAGCAGTAACGAGGGGGGGACTAATGAAAAACTGTTTTTT. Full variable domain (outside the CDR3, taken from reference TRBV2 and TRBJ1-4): EPEVTQTPSHQVTQMGQEVILRCVPISNHLYFYWYRQILGQKVEFLVSFYNNEISEKSEIFDDQFSVERPDGSNFTLKIRSTKLEDSAMYFCASSNEGGTNEKLFFGSGTQLSVL.

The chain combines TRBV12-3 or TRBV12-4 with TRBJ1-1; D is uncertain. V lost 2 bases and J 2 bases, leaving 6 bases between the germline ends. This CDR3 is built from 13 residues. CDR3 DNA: TGTGCCAGCAGTTTAAACACAAACACTGAAGCTTTCTTT. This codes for CASSLNTNTEAFF.

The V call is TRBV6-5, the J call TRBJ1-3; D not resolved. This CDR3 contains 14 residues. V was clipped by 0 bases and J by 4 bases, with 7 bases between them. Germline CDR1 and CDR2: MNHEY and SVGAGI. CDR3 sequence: CASSYSRGGNTIYF. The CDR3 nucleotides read TGTGCCAGCAGTTACTCGAGAGGGGGAAACACCATATATTTT.

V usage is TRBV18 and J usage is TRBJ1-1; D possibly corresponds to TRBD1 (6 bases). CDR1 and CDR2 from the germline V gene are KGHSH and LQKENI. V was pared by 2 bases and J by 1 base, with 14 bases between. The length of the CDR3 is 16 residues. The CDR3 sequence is CASSPYGQGQNTEAFF. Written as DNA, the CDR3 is TGTGCCAGCTCACCATATGGGCAGGGGCAGAACACTGAAGCTTTCTTT. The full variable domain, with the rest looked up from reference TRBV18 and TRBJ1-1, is NAGVMQNPRHLVRRRGQEARLRCSPMKGHSHVYWYRQLPEEGLKFMVYLQKENIIDESGMPKERFSAEFPKEGPSILRIQQVVRGDSAAYFCASSPYGQGQNTEAFFGQGTRLTVV.

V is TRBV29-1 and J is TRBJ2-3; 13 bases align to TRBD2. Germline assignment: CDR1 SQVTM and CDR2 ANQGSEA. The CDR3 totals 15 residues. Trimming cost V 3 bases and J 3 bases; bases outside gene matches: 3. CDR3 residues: CSVEGTSGETDTQYF. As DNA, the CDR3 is TGCAGCGTTGAGGGGACTAGCGGGGAGACAGATACGCAGTATTTT.

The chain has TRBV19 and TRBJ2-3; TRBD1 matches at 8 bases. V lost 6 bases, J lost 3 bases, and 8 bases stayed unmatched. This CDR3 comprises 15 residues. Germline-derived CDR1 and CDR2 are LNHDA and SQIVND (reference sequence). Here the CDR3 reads CASRETGAMTDTQYF. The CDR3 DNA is TGTGCCAGTAGGGAGACAGGGGCTATGACAGATACGCAGTATTTT. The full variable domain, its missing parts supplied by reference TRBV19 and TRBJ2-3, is DGGITQSPKYLFRKEGQNVTLSCEQNLNHDAMYWYRQDPGQGLRLIYYSQIVNDFQKGDIAEGYSVSREKKESFPLTVTSAQKNPTAFYLCASRETGAMTDTQYFGPGTRLTVL.

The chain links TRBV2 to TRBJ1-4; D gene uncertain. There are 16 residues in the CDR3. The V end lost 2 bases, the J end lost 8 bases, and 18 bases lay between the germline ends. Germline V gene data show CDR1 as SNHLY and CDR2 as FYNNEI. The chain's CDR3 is CASSEHWAGRREKLFF. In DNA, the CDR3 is TGTGCCAGCAGTGAACATTGGGCAGGAAGAAGGGAAAAACTGTTTTTT.

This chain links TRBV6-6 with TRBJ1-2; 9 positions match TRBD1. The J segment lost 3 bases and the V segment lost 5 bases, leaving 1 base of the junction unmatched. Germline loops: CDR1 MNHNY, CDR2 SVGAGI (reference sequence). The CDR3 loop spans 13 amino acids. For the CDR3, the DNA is TGTGCCAGCAGTCGACAGGGGGACTATGGCTACACCTTC. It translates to CASSRQGDYGYTF.

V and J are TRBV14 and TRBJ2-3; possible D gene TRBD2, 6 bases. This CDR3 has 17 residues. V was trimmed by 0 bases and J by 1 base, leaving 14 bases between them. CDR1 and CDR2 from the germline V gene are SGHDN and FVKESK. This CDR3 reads CASSQDAAGYGTDTQYF. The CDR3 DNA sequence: TGTGCCAGCAGCCAAGATGCGGCGGGGTACGGCACAGATACGCAGTATTTT.

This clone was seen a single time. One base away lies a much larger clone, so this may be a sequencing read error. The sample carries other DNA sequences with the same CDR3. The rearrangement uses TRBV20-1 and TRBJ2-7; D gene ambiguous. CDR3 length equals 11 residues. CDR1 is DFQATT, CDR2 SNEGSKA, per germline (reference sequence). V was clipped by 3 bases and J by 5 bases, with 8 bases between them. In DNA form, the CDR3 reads TGCAGTGCTAGTTCCGGTCACGAGCAGTACTTC. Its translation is CSASSGHEQYF.

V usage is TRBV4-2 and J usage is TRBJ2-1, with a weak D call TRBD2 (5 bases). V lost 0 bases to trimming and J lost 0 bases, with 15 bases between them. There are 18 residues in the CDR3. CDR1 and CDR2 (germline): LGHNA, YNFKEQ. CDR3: CASSQDLPLGSSYNEQFF. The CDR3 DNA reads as TGTGCCAGCAGCCAAGATCTACCACTAGGGAGCTCCTACAATGAGCAGTTCTTC.

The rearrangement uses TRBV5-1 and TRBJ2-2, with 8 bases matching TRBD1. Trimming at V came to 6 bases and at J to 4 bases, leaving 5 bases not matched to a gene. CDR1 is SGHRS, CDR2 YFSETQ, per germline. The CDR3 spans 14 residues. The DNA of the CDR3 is TGCGCCAGCACGCAGGGGGCGGTCACCGGGGAGCTGTTTTTT. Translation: CASTQGAVTGELFF.

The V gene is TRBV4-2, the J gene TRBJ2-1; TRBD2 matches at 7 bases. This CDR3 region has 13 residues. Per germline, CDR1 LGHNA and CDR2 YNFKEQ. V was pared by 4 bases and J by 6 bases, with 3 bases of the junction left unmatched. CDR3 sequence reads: CASSRGSGNEQFF. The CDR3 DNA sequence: TGTGCCAGCAGCCGCGGGAGTGGCAATGAGCAGTTCTTC.

The CDR3, as DNA: TGTGCCAGCAGCTTACTAGCGGGGATCCAAGAGACCCAGTACTTC. It encodes CASSLLAGIQETQYF. The chain uses TRBV5-6 and TRBJ2-5, with 10 bases lining up with TRBD2. CDR1 SGHDT and CDR2 YYEEEE come from the germline V gene. The length of the CDR3 is 15 residues. The ends lost 2 bases at V and 1 base at J; junction bases unmatched: 2.